Each of the 3 T cell receptor beta chains below was sequenced from the same sample in a study of CD8+CD57+ T cells in acquired aplastic anemia. The study profiled TCR beta VDJ and CDR3 using genomic DNA as template. Using its own MiXCR run on the reads, TCRdb lists one record per CDR3 protein. This sample has some 140,000 distinct CDR3 sequences, with around two fifths found just once. The sequenced sample consisted of sorted CD4+, CD8+, or CD8+CD57+ T cells (not recorded which) from PBMCs. The origin of the receptors is a human donor in good health, serving as a control.

The chain employs TRBV24-1 and TRBJ2-3, with 7 bases identical to TRBD2. Trimming removed 3 bases from V and 3 bases from J; junction bases left unmatched: 5. The germline gives CDR1 KGHDR, CDR2 SFDVKD. This CDR3 is built from 15 residues. Here the CDR3 reads CATSDIAGPTDTQYF. CDR3 nucleotide sequence: TGTGCCACCAGTGATATAGCGGGTCCTACAGATACGCAGTATTTT.

The chain carries TRBV6-1 and TRBJ1-2; 7 positions match TRBD1. This CDR3 comprises 13 residues. Per germline, CDR1 MNHNS and CDR2 SASEGT. The CDR3: CGSSGDSLYGYTF. Here the CDR3 DNA reads TGTGGCAGTTCTGGGGACAGCCTCTATGGCTACACCTTC.

This clonotype has at least ten counts. CDR3 sequence reads: CASSDRGLGSGANVLTF. CDR3 nucleotides: TGTGCCAGCAGTGACAGGGGGCTGGGGTCTGGGGCCAACGTCCTGACTTTC. The V gene is TRBV6-4, the J gene TRBJ2-6, with TRBD1 identical over 7 bases. The V segment lost 2 bases and the J segment 1 base; nucleotides outside the gene matches: 5. CDR1 and CDR2 from the germline V gene are MRHNA and SNTAGT. The length of the CDR3 is 17 residues.